This T cell receptor (beta chain) was sequenced for a study of T-cell memory formation after mild COVID-19 (TCRdb year 2021). In terms of the full investigation: TCR sequence clusters from the two donors were found to be largely donor specific. In a couple of donors, T-cell clones that expanded and contracted after mild COVID-19 were followed by sequencing TCRalpha and TCRbeta repertoires longitudinally. The cohort was made up of two young adult volunteers, one female and one male, who were previously healthy. Here is what the overall study found, with its caveats: The study covered only a couple of mild cases, and larger cohorts including severe cases with pre-infection samples were considered necessary. Contracting CD4+ clones turned up mainly in the CM and EM memory subsets, whereas EMRA was where CD8+ clones were enriched. From day 15 to 85, contracting clones showed balanced CD4/CD8 phenotypes, whereas a second wave of clones that expanded from day 15 to 37 leaned towards CD4+. Some responding clones were detected in pre-infection memory, which suggested that pre-existing cross-reactive memory T cells had joined the SARS-CoV-2 response. SARS-CoV-2 specificity of the second-wave clones peaking on day 37 was not confirmed.

Only a few counts were recorded for this clonotype. What antigen it recognizes has not been identified. No base quality values were provided; no much bigger clone lies one nucleotide off. CDR1 is given as MDHEN and CDR2 as SYDVKM, both from the germline V gene. The CDR3 holds 16 amino acids from the cysteine to the phenylalanine. Kept here is only the CDR3 DNA, which spans 48 bases and is read in frame from base 1. Germline trimming: 7 bases from V, 2 bases from J; junction bases outside gene matches: 8. Ficoll-Paque density gradient centrifugation was used to isolate PBMCs. The sequencing machine was an Illumina NovaSeq 6000. TCRalpha and TCRbeta cDNA libraries were built by 5'RACE with constant-segment primers, adding sample barcodes and unique molecular identifiers. RNA was extracted from every sample with Trizol reagent. Amplification of the libraries took two PCR steps, and the second step added a second sample barcode plus Illumina TruSeq adapters. The libraries were sequenced on an Illumina NovaSeq using 2 x 150 bp paired-end reads. The paper's data handling went like this. Reads were demultiplexed and collapsed into UMI-guided consensus sequences with migec v1.2.7. With mixcr v2.1.11, UMI consensuses were aligned to TRA and TRB V and J templates and assembled into clonotypes. A clonotype was counted as expanded or contracted only when both edgeR and NoisET called the clonotype significant, with the noise models trained on biological replicates. For edgeR calls, a false discovery rate-adjusted p below 0.01 and a log2 fold-change threshold of 1 were applied. As an exploratory analysis of dynamics, max-normalized trajectories of the 1000 most abundant clonotypes were examined by PCA with hierarchical clustering. Separately sequenced CD4+ and CD8+ repertoires were used to assign the CD4 or CD8 phenotype of responding clones. In-frame beta chains were kept once TCRdb had trimmed the public reads at Q25 with fastp and called clones with MiXCR. Entries are consolidated by CDR3 protein sequence, retaining the most common genes and DNA. These V and J calls are TCRdb output, not the study's own analysis. In all, the sample holds about 310,000 distinct CDR3 sequences, and around 15% of those were seen once. The top ten clonotypes cover approximately 23% of the sample.

The sequence derives from a man aged 18 to 30 who had mild COVID-19 (a few samples of this study predate the infection). The sample titles of this study are shuffled in the database, so cell type and time point are left out; the donor was told from shared clones. The sequencing input was PBMCs or a T cell subset sorted from them (not recorded which). Rearrangement joined TRBV28 to TRBJ2-2, with 9 central nucleotides matching TRBD1. Here is the DNA: TGTGCCAGCACAGCCACAGGGGGCGGTAACACCGGGGAGCTGTTTTTT. Translated, this is CASTATGGGNTGELFF.